Below, 24 T cell receptor beta chains from the same sample are listed, as sequenced in a study of T cell responses to AZD1222 COVID-19 vaccine. The repertoire was sequenced with immunoSEQ multiplex PCR; TCRdb's copy has only in-frame clones and lacks some. The sample has 150,000 to 180,000 clones; just over 90% are singletons. Sequenced here: peripheral blood, sampled on day 0 of AZD1222 vaccination. Source of these receptors: an adult in good health.

This chain links TRBV5-5 with TRBJ2-3; TRBD2 aligns across 14 bases. CDR1 SGHKS and CDR2 YYEKEE come from the germline V gene (reference sequence). J was trimmed by 5 bases and V by 4 bases; bases with no gene match: 6. The CDR3 is made up of 16 amino acids. The CDR3 coding sequence is TGTGCCAGCAGCCACGGACTAGCGGGAGGCCTAGATACGCAGTATTTT. Translating gives CASSHGLAGGLDTQYF.

The V and J genes are TRBV27 and TRBJ2-1; D is perhaps TRBD2 (5 bases). The V and J ends lost 6 bases and 0 bases respectively, with 12 bases between them. CDR3 length equals 15 residues. The germline V gene has CDR1 MNHEY and CDR2 SMNVEV (reference sequence). The CDR3 DNA reads TGTGCCAGCAGCCAAAGCGGTAGCTCCTACAATGAGCAGTTCTTC. Its translation is CASSQSGSSYNEQFF.

The chain recombines TRBV4-3 with TRBJ2-3; 8 nucleotides match TRBD2. CDR3 size: 18 residues. V was clipped by 0 bases and J by 1 base; unmatched bases: 9. The germline V gene has CDR1 LGHNA and CDR2 YSLEER. In DNA form, the CDR3 reads TGCGCCAGCAGCCAAGATAGAATCCCAGCGGGAGGCACAGATACGCAGTATTTT. As protein: CASSQDRIPAGGTDTQYF.

This clone was observed a single time. The V and J genes are TRBV6-5 and TRBJ2-2; 9 nucleotides line up with TRBD1. V gave up 6 bases and J gave up 8 bases; unmatched junction bases: 7. Germline V CDR1 and CDR2: MNHEY, SVGAGI. The CDR3 spans 14 residues. CDR3 nucleotides: TGTGCCAGCAGCGCACAGGGGGCGAGGGGGGAGCTGTTTTTT. This codes for CASSAQGARGELFF.

The rearrangement links TRBV7-6 to TRBJ1-1, with 8 positions matching TRBD1. Germline V CDR1 and CDR2: SGHVS, FNYEAQ. This CDR3 is built from 15 residues. Trimming took 4 bases from V and 1 from J; bases not matched to a gene: 5. The CDR3 nucleotides are TGTGCCAGCAGCTACGAGACAGGGGCGAACACTGAAGCTTTCTTT. Translation gives CASSYETGANTEAFF. Using reference TRBV7-6 and TRBJ1-1 for the parts outside the CDR3, the full variable domain is GAGVSQSPRYKVTKRGQDVALRCDPISGHVSLYWYRQALGQGPEFLTYFNYEAQQDKSGLPNDRFSAERPEGSISTLTIQRTEQRDSAMYRCASSYETGANTEAFFGQGTRLTVV.

This rearrangement joins TRBV7-2 to TRBJ2-7, with D possibly being TRBD1 (6 bases). This CDR3 comprises 14 residues. CDR1 SGHTA and CDR2 FQGNSA come from the germline V gene. Trimming pared 4 bases from V and 6 bases from J, leaving 16 bases between. The CDR3 region is CASSSGQSASEQYF. The CDR3 DNA reads as TGTGCCAGCAGCTCAGGACAGTCCGCGAGCGAGCAGTACTTC. The variable domain in full, completed from reference TRBV7-2 and TRBJ2-7, reads GAGVSQSPSNKVTEKGKDVELRCDPISGHTALYWYRQSLGQGLEFLIYFQGNSAPDKSGLPSDRFSAERTGGSVSTLTIQRTQQEDSAVYLCASSSGQSASEQYFGPGTRLTVT.

The chain couples TRBV7-9 to TRBJ1-5, with D possibly TRBD1 on 6 matching bases. The CDR3 consists of 13 residues. CDR1 is SEHNR and CDR2 is FQNEAQ in the germline V gene (reference sequence). V lost 4 bases, J lost 6 bases, and 10 bases lay in between. The CDR3 spells CASSYEGGQPQHF. Here the CDR3 DNA reads TGTGCCAGCAGCTACGAGGGGGGTCAGCCCCAGCATTTT.

The chain joins TRBV28 to TRBJ1-3; D gene ambiguous. CDR1 and CDR2 from the germline V gene are MDHEN and SYDVKM. The CDR3 has 14 amino acids. V was shortened by 10 bases and J by 2 bases, with 15 bases between the two germline ends. The CDR3 bases are TGTGCCACTATCGGGTTTCCTACTGGAAACACCATATATTTT. Amino acids: CATIGFPTGNTIYF.

This chain connects TRBV24-1 to TRBJ2-2; either TRBD1 or TRBD2 may supply D (5 bases each). CDR1 is KGHDR, CDR2 SFDVKD, per germline. CDR3 length: 14 residues. V lost 9 bases, J lost 5 bases, and 15 bases lay in between. CDR3 nucleotides: TGTGCCACCCCGGGGCCCGTCCCGACCGGGGAGCTGTTTTTT. Its translation is CATPGPVPTGELFF.

This clone was seen only a few times. The genes are TRBV20-1 and TRBJ2-1, with D hard to call. This CDR3 has 9 residues. The ends were cut back, 5 bases at V and 9 bases at J, with 5 bases in the middle. CDR1 is DFQATT and CDR2 is SNEGSKA in the germline V gene (reference sequence). The CDR3, as DNA: TGCAGTGCTCAGGCTGAGCAGTTCTTC. Translated: CSAQAEQFF.

The rearrangement joins TRBV10-3 to TRBJ1-3; possibly TRBD1 for D (5 bases). V lost 4 bases and J lost 4, with 8 bases in between. Germline CDR1 is ENHRY and CDR2 is SYGVKD. The CDR3 has 13 amino acids. The CDR3 DNA reads TGTGCCATCAGTGGACAGCAAGGAAACACCATATATTTT. Residues: CAISGQQGNTIYF.

This rearrangement joins TRBV15 to TRBJ1-4, with D perhaps matching TRBD1 (5 bases). The V gene's germline CDR1 is LNHNV and CDR2 YYDKDF (reference sequence). This CDR3 is built from 19 residues. The V end lost 3 bases, the J end lost 4 bases, and 24 bases lay between the germline ends. The CDR3 coding sequence is TGTGCCACCAGCAGCTCCAGGGAGGGTGGTAAATTTAATAATGAAAAACTGTTTTTT. Its protein is CATSSSREGGKFNNEKLFF. The whole variable domain, remainder taken from reference TRBV15 and TRBJ1-4, is DAMVIQNPRYQVTQFGKPVTLSCSQTLNHNVMYWYQQKSSQAPKLLFHYYDKDFNNEADTPDNFQSRRPNTSFCFLDIRSPGLGDTAMYLCATSSSREGGKFNNEKLFFGSGTQLSVL.

V and J are TRBV11-3 and TRBJ2-3, with D tentatively TRBD1 or TRBD2 (5 bases each). The CDR3 sequence is 14 residues long. With 5 bases removed from V and 4 bases from J, the gap between germline ends came to 13 bases. Germline V gene data show CDR1 as SGHNT and CDR2 as YENEEA. This CDR3 is CASSPGPWSDTQYF. CDR3 sequence (DNA): TGTGCCAGCAGCCCGGGACCATGGTCAGATACGCAGTATTTT. The full variable domain, with the rest looked up from reference TRBV11-3 and TRBJ2-3, is EAGVVQSPRYKIIEKKQPVAFWCNPISGHNTLYWYLQNLGQGPELLIRYENEEAVDDSQLPKDRFSAERLKGVDSTLKIQPAELGDSAVYLCASSPGPWSDTQYFGPGTRLTVL.

The chain combines TRBV7-6 with TRBJ1-1; D is unresolved. The germline CDR1 and CDR2 sequences are SGHVS and FNYEAQ. V shed 1 base and J shed 1 base, with 10 bases lying between them. The CDR3 consists of 15 residues. In DNA, the CDR3 is TGTGCCAGCAGCTTAGGGTCAGGCCCGAACACTGAAGCTTTCTTT. This gives the protein CASSLGSGPNTEAFF.

This clone occurred once. This chain joins TRBV19 and TRBJ1-1, with a possible D match to TRBD1 (5 bases). Looked up from germline, CDR1 is LNHDA and CDR2 is SQIVND (reference sequence). The CDR3 is made up of 15 amino acids. Trimming took off 5 bases at V and 4 bases at J, with 17 bases between the two ends. This CDR3 is CASSFRDLQSTEAFF. CDR3 nucleotide sequence: TGTGCCAGTAGTTTCCGGGACCTTCAGTCCACTGAAGCTTTCTTT.

The chain combines TRBV19 with TRBJ1-2; 10 positions agree with TRBD1. From germline, CDR1 is LNHDA and CDR2 SQIVND (reference sequence). The ends lost 5 bases at V and 4 bases at J; junction bases unmatched: 7. The CDR3 has 15 residues. The CDR3 region is CASSFGQGDFYGYTF. The CDR3 DNA sequence: TGTGCCAGTAGTTTCGGACAGGGGGATTTCTATGGCTACACCTTC. The full variable domain, its missing parts supplied by reference TRBV19 and TRBJ1-2, is DGGITQSPKYLFRKEGQNVTLSCEQNLNHDAMYWYRQDPGQGLRLIYYSQIVNDFQKGDIAEGYSVSREKKESFPLTVTSAQKNPTAFYLCASSFGQGDFYGYTFGSGTRLTVV.

V and J are TRBV24-1 and TRBJ2-7; 14 nucleotides match TRBD2. CDR1 and CDR2 from the germline V gene are KGHDR and SFDVKD. After removal of 2 bases from V and 2 bases from J, the junction contained 7 bases not matched to a gene. This CDR3 contains 18 residues. In DNA, the CDR3 is TGTGCCACCAGTGATTCGTGGACTAGCGGGAGGATCACCTACGAGCAGTACTTC. This encodes CATSDSWTSGRITYEQYF.

The genes are TRBV2 and TRBJ2-7; D could derive from TRBD1 or TRBD2 (5 bases each). The CDR3 spans 12 residues. Deletions cut 8 bases from V and 6 bases from J, with 14 bases between. Per the germline V gene, CDR1 is SNHLY and CDR2 is FYNNEI. Written as DNA, the CDR3 is TGTGCCAGCGGGACCGAGGCAACCGAGCAGTACTTC. It encodes CASGTEATEQYF.

The chain combines TRBV6-6 with TRBJ1-3; TRBD1 is a possible D gene (5 bases). This CDR3 has 15 amino acids. Germline CDR1 MNHNY, CDR2 SVGAGI (reference sequence). Trimming took off 5 bases at V and 1 base at J, with 12 bases between the two ends. CDR3 bases: TGTGCCAGCAGTCTGACACGGGGGTCTGGAAACACCATATATTTT. Residues: CASSLTRGSGNTIYF.

The chain is built from TRBV3-1 (or the pseudogene TRBV3-2) and TRBJ1-6; 7 bases line up with TRBD1. The CDR3 extends over 13 amino acids. The V gene end was trimmed by 4 bases and the J gene end by 13 bases; junction bases not matched to a gene: 7. The germline V gene has CDR1 LGHDT and CDR2 YNNKEL (reference sequence). For the CDR3, the DNA is TGTGCCAGCAGCCCAGGGGGGATTCTCCCCCTCCACTTT. Its translation is CASSPGGILPLHF.

A note on this clone: The junction departs from the called germline gene at one end, perhaps through a read error. The chain uses TRBV7-7 and TRBJ1-4; D remains unclear. CDR1 and CDR2 from the germline V gene are SSHAT and FNYEAQ (reference sequence). This CDR3 comprises 15 residues. The CDR3: CASSLNSATNEKLFF. CDR3 in DNA: TGTGCTAGCAGCCTGAACAGTGCAACTAATGAAAAACTGTTTTTT.

J is TRBJ1-1 and V is TRBV6-5; no clear D gene. Germline lookup yields CDR1 MNHEY and CDR2 SVGAGI. The germline V and J ends were trimmed by 2 bases and 2 bases, with 6 bases remaining between them. The CDR3 has 13 residues. This CDR3 reads CASSYHPNTEAFF. The CDR3 nucleotides are TGTGCCAGCAGTTACCATCCTAACACTGAAGCTTTCTTT.

The rearrangement uses TRBV9 and TRBJ2-3; 9 nucleotides align to TRBD1. The CDR3 length is 18 residues. V lost 2 bases to trimming and J lost 6 bases; unmatched junction nucleotides: 16. Germline V lookup: CDR1 SGDLS, CDR2 YYNGEE. The DNA for the CDR3 is TGTGCCAGCAGCGTTGATGTGACAGGGGGTCGTGGTAGTGATACGCAGTATTTT. Its protein product is CASSVDVTGGRGSDTQYF.

This rearrangement joins TRBV19 to TRBJ2-4; TRBD2 agrees at 10 bases. This CDR3 is built from 17 residues. The trim removed 3 bases at V and 8 bases at J, leaving 13 bases unmatched. Germline V gives CDR1 LNHDA, CDR2 SQIVND (reference sequence). In DNA form, the CDR3 reads TGTGCCAGTAGTATGATGGCGCTAGCGGGAGATATCTACATTCAGTACTTC. It yields the protein CASSMMALAGDIYIQYF.